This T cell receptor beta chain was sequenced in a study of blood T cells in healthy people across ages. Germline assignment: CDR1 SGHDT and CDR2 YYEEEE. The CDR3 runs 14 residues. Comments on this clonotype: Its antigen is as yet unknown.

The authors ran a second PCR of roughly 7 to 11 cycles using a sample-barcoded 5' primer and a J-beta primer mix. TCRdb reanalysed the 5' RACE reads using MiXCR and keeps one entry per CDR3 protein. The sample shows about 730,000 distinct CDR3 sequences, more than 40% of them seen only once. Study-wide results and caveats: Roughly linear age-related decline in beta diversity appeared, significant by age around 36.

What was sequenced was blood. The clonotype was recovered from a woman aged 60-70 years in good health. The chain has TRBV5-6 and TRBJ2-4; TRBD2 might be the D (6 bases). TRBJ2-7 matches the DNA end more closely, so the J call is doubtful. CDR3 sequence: CASSVSGSPYEQYF. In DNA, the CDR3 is TGTGCCAGCAGCGTTAGCGGTAGTCCCTACGAGCAGTACTTC.